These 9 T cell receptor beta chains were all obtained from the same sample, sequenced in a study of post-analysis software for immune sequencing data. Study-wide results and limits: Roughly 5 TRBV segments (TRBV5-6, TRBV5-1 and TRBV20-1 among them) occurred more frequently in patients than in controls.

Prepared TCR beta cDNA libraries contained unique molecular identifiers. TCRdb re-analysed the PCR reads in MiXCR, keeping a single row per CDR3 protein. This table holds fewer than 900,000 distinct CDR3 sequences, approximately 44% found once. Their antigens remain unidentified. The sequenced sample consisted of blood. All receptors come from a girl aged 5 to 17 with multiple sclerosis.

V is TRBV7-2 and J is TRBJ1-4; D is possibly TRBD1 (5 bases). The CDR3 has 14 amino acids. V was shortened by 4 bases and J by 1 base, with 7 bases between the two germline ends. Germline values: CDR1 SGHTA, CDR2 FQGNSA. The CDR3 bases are TGTGCCAGCAGCTCGGGGCTAACTAATGAAAAACTGTTTTTT. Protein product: CASSSGLTNEKLFF.

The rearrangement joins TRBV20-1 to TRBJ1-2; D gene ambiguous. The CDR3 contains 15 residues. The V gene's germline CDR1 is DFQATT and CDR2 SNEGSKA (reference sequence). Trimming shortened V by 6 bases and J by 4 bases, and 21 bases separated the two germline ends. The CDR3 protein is CSAPLRAQLGYGYTF. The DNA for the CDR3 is TGCAGTGCGCCGCTCCGGGCCCAACTAGGCTATGGCTACACCTTC.

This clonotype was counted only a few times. The CDR3 loop is CSANRGQKNIQYF. The CDR3 DNA reads TGCAGTGCTAACCGTGGACAGAAAAACATTCAGTACTTC. This sequence joins TRBV20-1 and TRBJ2-4; a weak D match, TRBD1 (6 bases). V was trimmed by 4 bases and J by 4 bases, leaving 11 bases between them. Germline CDR1 reads DFQATT; CDR2 reads SNEGSKA (reference sequence). The CDR3 covers 13 residues.

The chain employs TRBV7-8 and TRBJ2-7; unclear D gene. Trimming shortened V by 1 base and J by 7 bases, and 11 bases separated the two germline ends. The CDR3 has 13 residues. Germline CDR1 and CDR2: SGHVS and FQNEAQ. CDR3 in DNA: TGTGCCAGCAGCTTAGTTGTCGCGAGGGAGCAGTACTTC. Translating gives CASSLVVAREQYF.

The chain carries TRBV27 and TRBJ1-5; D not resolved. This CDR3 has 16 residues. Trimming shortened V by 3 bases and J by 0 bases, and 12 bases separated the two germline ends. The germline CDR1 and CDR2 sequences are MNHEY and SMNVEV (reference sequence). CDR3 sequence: CASSFAEGFSNQPQHF. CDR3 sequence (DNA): TGTGCCAGCAGTTTCGCCGAGGGTTTTAGCAATCAGCCCCAGCATTTT.

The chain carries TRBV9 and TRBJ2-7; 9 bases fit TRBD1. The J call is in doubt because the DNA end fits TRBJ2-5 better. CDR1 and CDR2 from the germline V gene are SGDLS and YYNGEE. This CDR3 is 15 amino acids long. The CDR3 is CASSVRDRVFETQYF. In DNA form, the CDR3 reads TGTGCCAGCAGCGTCCGGGACAGGGTTTTTGAGACCCAGTACTTC.

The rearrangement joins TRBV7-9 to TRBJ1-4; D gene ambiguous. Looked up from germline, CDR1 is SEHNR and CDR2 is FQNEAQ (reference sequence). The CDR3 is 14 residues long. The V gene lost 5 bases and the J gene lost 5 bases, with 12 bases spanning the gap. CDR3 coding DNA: TGTGCCAGCAGCACCATTCTGGACAATGAAAAACTGTTTTTT. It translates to CASSTILDNEKLFF.

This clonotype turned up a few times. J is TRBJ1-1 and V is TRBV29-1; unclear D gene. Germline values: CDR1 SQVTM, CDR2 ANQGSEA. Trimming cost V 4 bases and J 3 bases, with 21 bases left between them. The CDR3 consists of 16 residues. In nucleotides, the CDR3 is TGCAGCGTTGTCGGCAGGACGACAAGCCTTCACACTGAAGCTTTCTTT. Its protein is CSVVGRTTSLHTEAFF.

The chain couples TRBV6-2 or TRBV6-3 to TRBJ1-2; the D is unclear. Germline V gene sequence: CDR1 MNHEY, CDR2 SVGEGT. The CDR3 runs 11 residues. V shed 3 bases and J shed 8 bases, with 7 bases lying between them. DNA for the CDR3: TGTGCCAGCAGTTATAAGCGAGGCTACACCTTC. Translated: CASSYKRGYTF.